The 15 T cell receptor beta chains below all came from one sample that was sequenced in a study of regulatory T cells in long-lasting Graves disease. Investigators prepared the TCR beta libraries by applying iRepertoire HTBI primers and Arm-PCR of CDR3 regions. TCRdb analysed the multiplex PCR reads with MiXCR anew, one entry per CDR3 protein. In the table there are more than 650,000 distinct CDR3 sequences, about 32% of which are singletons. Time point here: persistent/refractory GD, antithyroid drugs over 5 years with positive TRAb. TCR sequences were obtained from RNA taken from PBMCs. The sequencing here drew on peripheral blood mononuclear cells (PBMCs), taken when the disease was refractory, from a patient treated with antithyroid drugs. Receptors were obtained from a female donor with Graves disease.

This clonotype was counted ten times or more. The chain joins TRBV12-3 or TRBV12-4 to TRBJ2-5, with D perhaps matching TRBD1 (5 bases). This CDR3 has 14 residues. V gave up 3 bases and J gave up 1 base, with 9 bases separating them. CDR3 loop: CASSFGAFQETQYF. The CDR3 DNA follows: TGTGCCAGCAGTTTTGGGGCATTCCAAGAGACCCAGTACTTC.

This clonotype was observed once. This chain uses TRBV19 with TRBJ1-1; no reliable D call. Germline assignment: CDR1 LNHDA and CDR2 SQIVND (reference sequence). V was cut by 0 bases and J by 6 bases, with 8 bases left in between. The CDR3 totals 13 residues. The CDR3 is CASSIDRGAEAFF. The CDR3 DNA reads TGTGCCAGTAGTATAGATCGAGGAGCTGAAGCTTTCTTT.

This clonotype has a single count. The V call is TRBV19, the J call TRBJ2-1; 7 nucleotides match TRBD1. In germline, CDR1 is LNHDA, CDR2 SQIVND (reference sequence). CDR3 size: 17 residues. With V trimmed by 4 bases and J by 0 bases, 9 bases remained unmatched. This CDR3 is CASSTLPGQSSYNEQFF. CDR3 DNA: TGTGCCAGTAGTACCTTACCGGGACAGAGCTCCTACAATGAGCAGTTCTTC.

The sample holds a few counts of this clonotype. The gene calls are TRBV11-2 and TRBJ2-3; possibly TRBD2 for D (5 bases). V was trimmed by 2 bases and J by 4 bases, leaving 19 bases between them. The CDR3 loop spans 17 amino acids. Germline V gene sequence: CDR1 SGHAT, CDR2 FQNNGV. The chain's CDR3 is CASSLLRTGRSPDTQYF. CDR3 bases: TGTGCCAGCAGCTTACTCCGGACTGGCCGATCCCCAGATACGCAGTATTTT.

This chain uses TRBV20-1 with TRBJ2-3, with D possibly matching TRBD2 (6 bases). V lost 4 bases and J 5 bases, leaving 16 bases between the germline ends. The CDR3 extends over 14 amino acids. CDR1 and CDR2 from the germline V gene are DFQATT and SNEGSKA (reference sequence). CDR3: CSAIDRRRGDTQYF. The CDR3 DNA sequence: TGCAGTGCTATCGATCGACGGAGGGGAGATACGCAGTATTTT.

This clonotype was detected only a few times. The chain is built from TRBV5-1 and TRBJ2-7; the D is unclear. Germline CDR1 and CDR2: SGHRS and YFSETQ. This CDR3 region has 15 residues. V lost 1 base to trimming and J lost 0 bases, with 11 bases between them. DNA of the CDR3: TGCGCCAGCAGCTTGAGCTTCCTAACCTCCTACGAGCAGTACTTC. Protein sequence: CASSLSFLTSYEQYF.

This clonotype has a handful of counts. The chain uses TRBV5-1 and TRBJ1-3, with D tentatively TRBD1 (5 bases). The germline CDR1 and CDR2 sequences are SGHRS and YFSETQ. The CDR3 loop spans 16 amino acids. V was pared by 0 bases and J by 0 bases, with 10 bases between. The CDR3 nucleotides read TGCGCCAGCAGCTTGGCGGGACCGATCTCTGGAAACACCATATATTTT. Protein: CASSLAGPISGNTIYF.

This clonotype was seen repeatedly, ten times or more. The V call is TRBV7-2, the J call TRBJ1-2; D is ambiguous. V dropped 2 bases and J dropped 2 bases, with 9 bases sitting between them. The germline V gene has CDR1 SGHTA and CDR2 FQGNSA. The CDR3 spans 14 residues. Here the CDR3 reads CASSLRPGNYGYTF. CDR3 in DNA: TGTGCCAGCAGCTTAAGACCGGGGAACTATGGCTACACCTTC.

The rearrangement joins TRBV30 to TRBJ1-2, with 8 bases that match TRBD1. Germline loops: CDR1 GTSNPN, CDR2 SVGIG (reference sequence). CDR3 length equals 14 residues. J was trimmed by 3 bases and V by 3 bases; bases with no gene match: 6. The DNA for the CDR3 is TGTGCCTGGAGCCTGGGACAGGAATACTATGGCTACACCTTC. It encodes CAWSLGQEYYGYTF.

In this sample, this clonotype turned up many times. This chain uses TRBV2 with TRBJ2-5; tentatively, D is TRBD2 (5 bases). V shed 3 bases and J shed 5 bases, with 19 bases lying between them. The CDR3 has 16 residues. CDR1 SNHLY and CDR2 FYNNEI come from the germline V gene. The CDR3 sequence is CASSDTWTARGETQYF. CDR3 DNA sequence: TGTGCCAGCAGTGATACGTGGACCGCAAGAGGGGAGACCCAGTACTTC.

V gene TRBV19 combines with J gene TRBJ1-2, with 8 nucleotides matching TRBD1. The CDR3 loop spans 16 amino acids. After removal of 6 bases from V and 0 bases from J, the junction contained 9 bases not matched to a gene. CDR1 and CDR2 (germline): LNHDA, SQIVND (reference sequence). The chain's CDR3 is CASRNAGTGSNYGYTF. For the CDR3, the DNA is TGTGCCAGTAGGAACGCCGGGACAGGCTCTAACTATGGCTACACCTTC.

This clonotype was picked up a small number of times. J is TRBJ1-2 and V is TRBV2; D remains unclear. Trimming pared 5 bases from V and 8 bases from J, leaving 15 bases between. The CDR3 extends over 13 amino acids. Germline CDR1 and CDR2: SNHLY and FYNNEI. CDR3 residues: CASSRARSWGYTF. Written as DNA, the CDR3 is TGTGCCAGCAGTCGAGCCAGGTCCTGGGGCTACACCTTC.

The CDR3 nucleotides are TGTGCCAGCAGCTTACCCCCCCCAAGGCTAGCGGGAGTGGGCGAGCAGTACTTC. This sequence encodes CASSLPPPRLAGVGEQYF. The chain uses TRBV11-2 and TRBJ2-7, with 10 bases that match TRBD2. CDR1 is SGHAT, CDR2 FQNNGV, per germline. V dropped 2 bases and J dropped 6; count of bases not matched to a gene: 16. There are 18 residues in the CDR3.

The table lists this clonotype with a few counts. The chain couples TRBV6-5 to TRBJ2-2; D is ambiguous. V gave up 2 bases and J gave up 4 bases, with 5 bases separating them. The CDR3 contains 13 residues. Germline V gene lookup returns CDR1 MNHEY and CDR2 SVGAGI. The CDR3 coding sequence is TGTGCCAGCAGTTACGAGCTCACCGGGGAGCTGTTTTTT. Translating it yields CASSYELTGELFF.

This chain's CDR3 is CASSLAQDRGLYYGYTF. CDR3 nucleotides: TGTGCCAGCAGCTTGGCACAGGACAGGGGTTTGTACTATGGCTACACCTTC. The chain links TRBV5-6 to TRBJ1-2; TRBD1 matches 9 bases. CDR3 length: 17 residues. The germline gives CDR1 SGHDT, CDR2 YYEEEE. With 0 bases clipped from V and 3 bases from J, the junction kept 9 bases outside the gene matches.